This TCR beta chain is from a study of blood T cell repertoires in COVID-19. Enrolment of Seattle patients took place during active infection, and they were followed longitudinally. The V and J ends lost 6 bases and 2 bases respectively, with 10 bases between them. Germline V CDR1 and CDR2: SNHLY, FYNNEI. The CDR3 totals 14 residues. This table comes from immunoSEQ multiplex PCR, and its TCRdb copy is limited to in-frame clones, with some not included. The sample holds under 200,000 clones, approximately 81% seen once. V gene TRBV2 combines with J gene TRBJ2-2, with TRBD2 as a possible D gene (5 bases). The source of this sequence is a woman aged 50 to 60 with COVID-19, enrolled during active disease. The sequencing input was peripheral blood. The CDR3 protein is CASSRTVNTGELFF. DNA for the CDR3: TGTGCCAGCAGCCGGACTGTAAACACCGGGGAGCTGTTTTTT.